This section outlines one T cell receptor beta chain sequence together with its context. In the source study's methods: The authors estimated nucleated cell counts from reference gene primer amplification. The protocol was immunoSEQ multiplex PCR, while the TCRdb copy is restricted to in-frame clones and leaves out a portion. Clone size and the V and J calls come from that table; the DNA yielded D and trimming. The table has 140,000 to 150,000 clones, over 75% seen once. The record originates from a study of blood T cell repertoires in COVID-19. Looking at the study overall: The samples span acute and convalescent COVID-19 from the United States, Italy and Spain.

V trimming: 5 bases; J trimming: 5 bases; junction bases outside the gene matches: 8. CDR1 SGHTA and CDR2 FQGNSA come from the germline V gene. This CDR3 is 14 amino acids long. The rearrangement joins TRBV7-2 to TRBJ1-1, with 7 bases aligning to TRBD1. This TCR was recovered from a woman under 40 with acute COVID-19. The material sequenced was PBMCs or T cells enriched from blood (not recorded which). CDR3 region: CASSIQGGGTEAFF. CDR3 DNA: TGTGCCAGCAGCATCCAAGGGGGCGGGACTGAAGCTTTCTTT.